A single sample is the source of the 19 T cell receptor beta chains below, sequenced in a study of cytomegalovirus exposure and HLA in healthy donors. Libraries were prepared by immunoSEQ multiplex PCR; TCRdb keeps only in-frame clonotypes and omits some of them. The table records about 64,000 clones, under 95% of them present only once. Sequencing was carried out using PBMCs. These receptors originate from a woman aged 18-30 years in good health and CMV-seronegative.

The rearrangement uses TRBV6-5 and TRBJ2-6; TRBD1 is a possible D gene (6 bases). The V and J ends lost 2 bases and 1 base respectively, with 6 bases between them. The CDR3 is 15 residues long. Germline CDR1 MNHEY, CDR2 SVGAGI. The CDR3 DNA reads TGTGCCAGCAGTTACACAGGGTCTGGGGCCAACGTCCTGACTTTC. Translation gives CASSYTGSGANVLTF.

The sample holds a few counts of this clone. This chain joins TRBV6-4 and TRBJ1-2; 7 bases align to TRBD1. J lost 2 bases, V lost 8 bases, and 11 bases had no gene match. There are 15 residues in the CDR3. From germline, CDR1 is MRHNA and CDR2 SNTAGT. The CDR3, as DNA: TGTGCCAGCCGCAGTGGGGCAGGGGGGAACTATGGCTACACCTTC. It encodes CASRSGAGGNYGYTF.

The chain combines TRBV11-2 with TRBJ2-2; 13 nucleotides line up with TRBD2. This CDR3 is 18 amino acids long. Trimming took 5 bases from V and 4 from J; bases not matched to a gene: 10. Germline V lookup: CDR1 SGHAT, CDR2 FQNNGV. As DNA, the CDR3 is TGTGCCAGCAGCCCAACGAGGACTAGCGGGGGCCTCACCGGGGAGCTGTTTTTT. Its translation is CASSPTRTSGGLTGELFF. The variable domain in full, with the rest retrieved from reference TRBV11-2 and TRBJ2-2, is EAGVAQSPRYKIIEKRQSVAFWCNPISGHATLYWYQQILGQGPKLLIQFQNNGVVDDSQLPKDRFSAERLKGVDSTLKIQPAKLEDSAVYLCASSPTRTSGGLTGELFFGEGSRLTVL.

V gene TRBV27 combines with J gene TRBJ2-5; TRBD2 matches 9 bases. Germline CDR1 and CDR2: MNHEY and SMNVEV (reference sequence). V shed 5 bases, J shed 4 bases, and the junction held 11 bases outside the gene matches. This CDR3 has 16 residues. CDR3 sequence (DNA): TGTGCCAGCAGTCCTGCACTAGCGGGTCACAGAGAGACCCAGTACTTC. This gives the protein CASSPALAGHRETQYF.

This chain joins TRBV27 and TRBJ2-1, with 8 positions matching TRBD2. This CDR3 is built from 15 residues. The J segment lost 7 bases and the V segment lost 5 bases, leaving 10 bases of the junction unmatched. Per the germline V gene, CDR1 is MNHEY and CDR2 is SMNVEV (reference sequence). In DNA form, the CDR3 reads TGTGCCAGCAGTCTCCGGCTAGCGGGTGTAAATGAGCAGTTCTTC. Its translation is CASSLRLAGVNEQFF.

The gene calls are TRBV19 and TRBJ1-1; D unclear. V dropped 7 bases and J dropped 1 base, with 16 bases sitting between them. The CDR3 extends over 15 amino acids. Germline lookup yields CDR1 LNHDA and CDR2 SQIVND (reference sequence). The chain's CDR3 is CASTLGADRNTEAFF. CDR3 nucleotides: TGTGCCAGTACCCTCGGAGCGGATAGGAACACTGAAGCTTTCTTT.

The CDR3 here is CSVEPRGNYEQYF. CDR3 bases: TGCAGCGTTGAACCCAGGGGAAACTACGAGCAGTACTTC. The chain carries TRBV29-1 and TRBJ2-7; possibly TRBD1 for D (6 bases). The CDR3 is made up of 13 amino acids. Trimming cost V 2 bases and J 3 bases, with 11 bases left between them. Germline assignment: CDR1 SQVTM and CDR2 ANQGSEA.

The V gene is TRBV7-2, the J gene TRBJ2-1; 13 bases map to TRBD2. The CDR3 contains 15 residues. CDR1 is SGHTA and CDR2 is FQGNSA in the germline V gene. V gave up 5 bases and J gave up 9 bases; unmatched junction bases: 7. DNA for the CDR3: TGTGCCAGCAGCCCGACTAGCGGGGGGAGGGGTGAGCAGTTCTTC. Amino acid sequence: CASSPTSGGRGEQFF.

Written as DNA, the CDR3 is TGTGCCAGCAGTGCTGAGGACAGTCGAGGCTACACCTTC. This codes for CASSAEDSRGYTF. This rearrangement joins TRBV6-1 to TRBJ1-2, with D possibly matching TRBD1 (6 bases). This CDR3 has 13 residues. V lost 4 bases and J 8 bases, leaving 14 bases between the germline ends. Looked up from germline, CDR1 is MNHNS and CDR2 is SASEGT.

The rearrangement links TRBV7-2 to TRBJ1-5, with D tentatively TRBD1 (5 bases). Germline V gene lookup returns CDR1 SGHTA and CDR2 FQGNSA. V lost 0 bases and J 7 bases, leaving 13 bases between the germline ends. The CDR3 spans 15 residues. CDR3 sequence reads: CASSLALDIGQPQHF. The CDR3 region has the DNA TGTGCCAGCAGCTTAGCGCTGGACATCGGCCAGCCCCAGCATTTT. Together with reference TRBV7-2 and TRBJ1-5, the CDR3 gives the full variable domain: GAGVSQSPSNKVTEKGKDVELRCDPISGHTALYWYRQSLGQGLEFLIYFQGNSAPDKSGLPSDRFSAERTGGSVSTLTIQRTQQEDSAVYLCASSLALDIGQPQHFGDGTRLSIL.

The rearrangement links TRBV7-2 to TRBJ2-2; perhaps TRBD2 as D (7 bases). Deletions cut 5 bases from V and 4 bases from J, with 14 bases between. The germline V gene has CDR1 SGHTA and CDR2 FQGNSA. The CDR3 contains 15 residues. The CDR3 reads CASSGGGGPTGELFF. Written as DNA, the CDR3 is TGTGCCAGCAGCGGGGGCGGGGGTCCCACCGGGGAGCTGTTTTTT.

CDR3 bases: TGTGCCAGAAGCTTACCAGAGACTCCCTGCGGAGTGCGGGAAGCAGATACGCAGTATTTT. Translated: CARSLPETPCGVREADTQYF. The chain links TRBV5-3 to TRBJ2-3; perhaps TRBD2 as D (6 bases). TRBV5-3 is labeled an ORF, and its function is uncertain. The CDR3 covers 20 residues. With 2 bases removed from V and 4 bases from J, the gap between germline ends came to 29 bases.

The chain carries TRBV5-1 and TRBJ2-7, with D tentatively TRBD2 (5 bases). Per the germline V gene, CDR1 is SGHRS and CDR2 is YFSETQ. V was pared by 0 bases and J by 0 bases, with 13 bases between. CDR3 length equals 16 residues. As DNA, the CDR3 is TGCGCCAGCAGCTTGGCTGGCGGGTTGGGCTCCTACGAGCAGTACTTC. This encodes CASSLAGGLGSYEQYF.

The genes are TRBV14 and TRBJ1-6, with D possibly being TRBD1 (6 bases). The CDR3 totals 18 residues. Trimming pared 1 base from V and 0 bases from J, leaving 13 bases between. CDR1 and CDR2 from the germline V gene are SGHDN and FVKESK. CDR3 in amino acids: CASSQVSDSSSYNSPLHF. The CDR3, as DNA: TGTGCCAGCAGCCAAGTGTCGGACAGTTCCTCCTATAATTCACCCCTCCACTTT.

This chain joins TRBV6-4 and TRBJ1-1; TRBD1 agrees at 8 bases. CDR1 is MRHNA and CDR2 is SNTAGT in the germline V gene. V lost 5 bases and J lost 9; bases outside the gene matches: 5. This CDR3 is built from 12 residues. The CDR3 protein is CASSPGQGKAFF. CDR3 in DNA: TGTGCCAGCAGTCCCGGACAGGGAAAAGCTTTCTTT.

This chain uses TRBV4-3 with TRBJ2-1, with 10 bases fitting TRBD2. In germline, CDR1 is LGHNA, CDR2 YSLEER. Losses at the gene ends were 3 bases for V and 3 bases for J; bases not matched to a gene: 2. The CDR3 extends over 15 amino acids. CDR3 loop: CASSQRTSGYNEQFF. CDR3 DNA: TGCGCCAGCAGCCAGAGGACTAGCGGCTACAATGAGCAGTTCTTC.

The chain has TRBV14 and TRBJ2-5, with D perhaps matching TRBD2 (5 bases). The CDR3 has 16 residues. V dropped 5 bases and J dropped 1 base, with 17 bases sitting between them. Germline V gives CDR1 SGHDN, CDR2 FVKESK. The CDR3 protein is CASSTSQRLPQETQYF. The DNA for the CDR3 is TGTGCCAGCAGCACTAGTCAGCGGCTACCCCAAGAGACCCAGTACTTC.

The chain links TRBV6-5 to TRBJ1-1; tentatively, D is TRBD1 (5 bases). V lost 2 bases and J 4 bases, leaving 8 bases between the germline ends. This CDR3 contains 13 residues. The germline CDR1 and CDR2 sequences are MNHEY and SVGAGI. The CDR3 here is CASSYGGGTEAFF. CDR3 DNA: TGTGCCAGCAGTTACGGGGGGGGCACTGAAGCTTTCTTT.

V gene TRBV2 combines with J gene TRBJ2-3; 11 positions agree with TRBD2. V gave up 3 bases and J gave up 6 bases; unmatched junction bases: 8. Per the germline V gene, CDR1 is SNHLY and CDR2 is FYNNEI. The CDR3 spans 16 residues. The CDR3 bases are TGTGCCAGCAGTGATACTAGCGGGGGCCCGGGGGATACGCAGTATTTT. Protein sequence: CASSDTSGGPGDTQYF.